Shown below are 27 T cell receptor beta chains from a single sample sequenced in a study of shared clonotypes between healthy human individuals. Clones were sequenced by immunoSEQ multiplex PCR, and TCRdb holds only the in-frame ones, with some missing. The repertoire holds about 1.1 million clones, 70% to 80% seen once, with almost 0.9% in the top ten. Specimen: memory CD4+ T cells from PBMCs. Subset defined: CD45RA-negative fraction. These receptor sequences come from a man between 18 and 35 years old in good health. Some clones in this sample may be carry-over from other donors' samples.

V and J are TRBV5-1 and TRBJ1-4; perhaps TRBD1 as D (6 bases). The V end was cut by 1 base, the J end by 8 bases, with 18 bases between. The CDR3 runs 16 residues. Germline V gene lookup returns CDR1 SGHRS and CDR2 YFSETQ. The chain's CDR3 is CASSLSALAGDEKLFF. In DNA form, the CDR3 reads TGCGCCAGCAGCTTGAGCGCATTAGCAGGGGACGAAAAACTGTTTTTT.

Worth noting for this clone: This likely stems from a read error, as it lies one base from a far larger clone. The CDR3 sequence is CASSPGNYGYTF. The CDR3 nucleotides are TGTGCCAGCAGCCCGGGGAACTATGGCTACACCTTC. The V call is TRBV7-2, the J call TRBJ1-2; D not certain. Germline lookup yields CDR1 SGHTA and CDR2 FQGNSA. The CDR3 spans 12 residues. With 5 bases removed from V and 2 bases from J, the gap between germline ends came to 6 bases.

Regarding this clone: Other DNA variants within this sample encode the same CDR3. The genes are TRBV9 and TRBJ2-5; possible D gene TRBD1, 6 bases. The ends were cut back, 4 bases at V and 0 bases at J, with 10 bases in the middle. In germline, CDR1 is SGDLS, CDR2 YYNGEE. The CDR3 is made up of 14 amino acids. The CDR3 spells CASSTGQNQETQYF. The CDR3, as DNA: TGTGCCAGCAGCACCGGACAGAACCAAGAGACCCAGTACTTC.

This chain links TRBV5-1 with TRBJ1-2; unclear D gene. CDR3 length: 15 amino acids. V was clipped by 2 bases and J by 1 base, with 12 bases between them. Germline lookup yields CDR1 SGHRS and CDR2 YFSETQ. The DNA of the CDR3 is TGCGCCAGCAGCTTAAGTGGCACGAGTAACTATGGCTACACCTTC. Amino acids: CASSLSGTSNYGYTF.

V gene TRBV7-6 combines with J gene TRBJ2-2; TRBD2 is a possible D gene (6 bases). The V end lost 4 bases, the J end lost 7 bases, and 10 bases lay between the germline ends. This CDR3 spans 13 amino acids. Germline-derived CDR1 and CDR2 are SGHVS and FNYEAQ. In nucleotides, the CDR3 is TGTGCCAGCAGCTCAGCGGAGGGCGGGGAGCTGTTTTTT. Translation gives CASSSAEGGELFF.

This sequence joins TRBV6-6 and TRBJ2-7; 11 bases match TRBD2. The germline V gene has CDR1 MNHNY and CDR2 SVGAGI (reference sequence). The J segment lost 4 bases and the V segment lost 6 bases, leaving 8 bases of the junction unmatched. The CDR3 runs to 15 residues. This CDR3 is CASSPGLAGGYEQYF. CDR3 nucleotide sequence: TGTGCCAGCAGCCCCGGACTAGCGGGTGGTTACGAGCAGTACTTC.

Concerning this clone: Other DNA sequences from this sample encode an identical CDR3 as well. The V gene is TRBV29-1, the J gene TRBJ1-5, with D uncertain. The germline V gene has CDR1 SQVTM and CDR2 ANQGSEA. The CDR3 loop spans 13 amino acids. Trimming cost V 4 bases and J 0 bases, with 7 bases left between them. CDR3 nucleotides: TGCAGCGTTGGAGAACATAGCAATCAGCCCCAGCATTTT. Translation: CSVGEHSNQPQHF.

The chain is built from TRBV18 and TRBJ2-2; 7 positions agree with TRBD2. The V gene's germline CDR1 is KGHSH and CDR2 LQKENI. The CDR3 extends over 16 amino acids. V shed 0 bases, J shed 5 bases, and the junction held 6 bases outside the gene matches. The CDR3 region is CASSPPSRGETGELFF. CDR3 nucleotides: TGTGCCAGCTCACCACCAAGTCGGGGGGAGACCGGGGAGCTGTTTTTT.

This clone was seen just once. The gene calls are TRBV19 and TRBJ2-7; a weak D match, TRBD2 (7 bases). Trimming took off 8 bases at V and 0 bases at J, with 14 bases between the two ends. The CDR3 runs to 14 residues. Germline CDR1 and CDR2: LNHDA and SQIVND (reference sequence). CDR3 coding DNA: TGTGCCAGTCAGAGGGGGGGCTCCTCCTACGAGCAGTACTTC. Protein sequence: CASQRGGSSYEQYF.

The V gene is TRBV7-2, the J gene TRBJ2-7; 15 bases align to TRBD2. The V segment lost 4 bases and the J segment 2 bases; nucleotides outside the gene matches: 9. The CDR3 covers 18 residues. Germline CDR1 reads SGHTA; CDR2 reads FQGNSA. The CDR3 DNA reads as TGTGCCAGCAGCTCCCGGACTAGCGGGAGGGGGATCGCCTACGAGCAGTACTTC. As protein: CASSSRTSGRGIAYEQYF.

The V gene is TRBV7-9, the J gene TRBJ2-3, with D possibly being TRBD2 (6 bases). Germline-derived CDR1 and CDR2 are SEHNR and FQNEAQ (reference sequence). CDR3 length equals 15 residues. With 4 bases removed from V and 0 bases from J, the gap between germline ends came to 11 bases. The CDR3 DNA sequence: TGTGCCAGCAGCTATAGCGGATATAGCACAGATACGCAGTATTTT. The encoded protein is CASSYSGYSTDTQYF.

V gene TRBV28 combines with J gene TRBJ1-4; 7 positions agree with TRBD1. The CDR3 is 14 residues long. Germline CDR1 reads MDHEN; CDR2 reads SYDVKM. The ends lost 5 bases at V and 7 bases at J; junction bases unmatched: 7. CDR3 nucleotide sequence: TGTGCCAGCAGTGAAGACAGGGTGGGTGAAAAACTGTTTTTT. It translates to CASSEDRVGEKLFF.

This chain joins TRBV7-9 and TRBJ1-1, with a possible D match to TRBD1 (6 bases). Germline values: CDR1 SEHNR, CDR2 FQNEAQ (reference sequence). The CDR3 runs to 15 residues. With 2 bases removed from V and 1 base from J, the gap between germline ends came to 11 bases. The chain's CDR3 is CASSLNSGANTEAFF. As DNA, the CDR3 is TGTGCCAGCAGCTTAAATTCAGGGGCGAACACTGAAGCTTTCTTT.

The chain combines TRBV12-5 with TRBJ2-1; 7 bases align to TRBD2. The CDR3 runs to 14 residues. The V gene end was trimmed by 6 bases and the J gene end by 7 bases; junction bases not matched to a gene: 9. In germline, CDR1 is LGHNT, CDR2 FRNRAP. CDR3 sequence reads: CASGRGGSRNEQFF. The CDR3, as DNA: TGTGCTAGTGGGAGAGGCGGGAGTAGGAATGAGCAGTTCTTC. The full variable domain, its missing parts supplied by reference TRBV12-5 and TRBJ2-1, is DARVTQTPRHKVTEMGQEVTMRCQPILGHNTVFWYRQTMMQGLELLAYFRNRAPLDDSGMPKDRFSAEMPDATLATLKIQPSEPRDSAVYFCASGRGGSRNEQFFGPGTRLTVL.

This clone has just one count. The chain links TRBV6-5 to TRBJ1-3; D gene uncertain. Deletions cut 6 bases from V and 2 bases from J, with 14 bases between. Germline V gives CDR1 MNHEY, CDR2 SVGAGI. CDR3 length: 15 residues. The CDR3 loop is CASSLQPGTGNTIYF. The DNA of the CDR3 is TGTGCCAGCAGCCTGCAGCCGGGAACTGGAAACACCATATATTTT.

CDR3 residues: CASGLVRGGNTIYF. Here the CDR3 DNA reads TGTGCTAGTGGTTTGGTACGAGGGGGAAACACCATATATTTT. The chain employs TRBV12-5 and TRBJ1-3; D remains unclear. Germline-derived CDR1 and CDR2 are LGHNT and FRNRAP. The CDR3 length is 14 residues. Trimming took off 0 bases at V and 4 bases at J, with 7 bases between the two ends.

Concerning this clone itself: This specimen includes other DNA sequences encoding the same CDR3. The J gene is TRBJ2-7, the V gene TRBV7-2; perhaps TRBD1 as D (5 bases). The CDR3 is 15 residues long. Trimming took 1 base from V and 0 from J, leaving 10 bases between them. Germline-derived CDR1 and CDR2 are SGHTA and FQGNSA. The chain's CDR3 is CASSLGQGISYEQYF. DNA for the CDR3: TGTGCCAGCAGCTTAGGCCAGGGAATCTCCTACGAGCAGTACTTC. Full variable domain (missing parts from reference TRBV7-2 and TRBJ2-7): GAGVSQSPSNKVTEKGKDVELRCDPISGHTALYWYRQSLGQGLEFLIYFQGNSAPDKSGLPSDRFSAERTGGSVSTLTIQRTQQEDSAVYLCASSLGQGISYEQYFGPGTRLTVT.

Concerning this clone: One end of the junction fails to match germline, which may point to a read error. The rearrangement uses TRBV10-3 and TRBJ2-1; 8 nucleotides match TRBD1. Germline loops: CDR1 ENHRY, CDR2 SYGVKD. This CDR3 is 19 amino acids long. The CDR3 DNA is TGTGCCATCAGTGAGGAGGGACAGGCAGGTCAAGGAGCCTACAATGGGCAGTTCTTC. Protein product: CAISEEGQAGQGAYNGQFF.

The count of this clone is one. The V call is TRBV28, the J call TRBJ2-2; D may be TRBD2 (6 bases). This CDR3 is 14 amino acids long. The germline V gene encodes CDR1 MDHEN and CDR2 SYDVKM. V was cut by 8 bases and J by 5 bases, with 15 bases left in between. The CDR3 DNA reads TGTGCCAGCGCCCTAGGCGGAGGGACCGGGGAGCTGTTTTTT. This codes for CASALGGGTGELFF.

V gene TRBV28 combines with J gene TRBJ1-2; tentatively, D is TRBD1 (6 bases). V gave up 5 bases and J gave up 5 bases, with 18 bases separating them. Germline V gene sequence: CDR1 MDHEN, CDR2 SYDVKM. The CDR3 loop spans 15 amino acids. As DNA, the CDR3 is TGTGCCAGCAGTCCCCACAGGGACCTAATATATGGCTACACCTTC. Its translation: CASSPHRDLIYGYTF.

Regarding this clone: The same CDR3 also results from other DNA sequences found in this sample. The V and J genes are TRBV27 and TRBJ1-2, with D possibly TRBD1 on 5 matching bases. Germline values: CDR1 MNHEY, CDR2 SMNVEV (reference sequence). V was shortened by 0 bases and J by 7 bases, with 9 bases between the two germline ends. The CDR3 consists of 13 residues. The CDR3 is CASSLSGRVGYTF. The CDR3 DNA reads as TGTGCCAGCAGTTTATCGGGCAGGGTTGGCTACACCTTC.

To note about this clone: A much larger clone differs by one base, so this may be a read error. The chain recombines TRBV2 with TRBJ2-3; D unclear. V lost 4 bases and J 6 bases, leaving 8 bases between the germline ends. This CDR3 is built from 12 residues. The germline V gene encodes CDR1 SNHLY and CDR2 FYNNEI. CDR3 in DNA: TGTGCCAGCAGTGGAGCAAGGGATACGCAGTATTTT. Its protein is CASSGARDTQYF.

This clone was detected ten times or more. The gene calls are TRBV7-9 and TRBJ2-5; D is perhaps TRBD2 (6 bases). Trimming removed 3 bases from V and 4 bases from J, with 18 bases in between. The CDR3 extends over 16 amino acids. CDR1 is SEHNR and CDR2 is FQNEAQ in the germline V gene (reference sequence). The CDR3 DNA reads TGTGCCAGCAGCTTCGATGCGGGAAGGAGTAGAGAGACCCAGTACTTC. Residues: CASSFDAGRSRETQYF.

The chain links TRBV5-4 to TRBJ2-3; possible D gene TRBD1, 6 bases. Germline values: CDR1 SGHNT, CDR2 YYREEE (reference sequence). V lost 5 bases, J lost 4 bases, and 14 bases lay in between. This CDR3 region has 14 residues. The CDR3: CASSQRQAADTQYF. The CDR3 coding sequence is TGTGCCAGCAGTCAGAGACAGGCCGCAGATACGCAGTATTTT.

J is TRBJ2-3 and V is TRBV9; D gene ambiguous. Looked up from germline, CDR1 is SGDLS and CDR2 is YYNGEE. This CDR3 contains 12 residues. V lost 3 bases and J 10 bases, leaving 12 bases between the germline ends. This CDR3 reads CASSGVGLAQYF. The CDR3 DNA sequence: TGTGCCAGCAGCGGTGTCGGGTTGGCGCAGTATTTT.

The sample holds many counts of this clone. The chain carries TRBV5-1 and TRBJ2-7; D gene unclear. The V gene lost 0 bases and the J gene lost 2 bases, with 15 bases spanning the gap. Looked up from germline, CDR1 is SGHRS and CDR2 is YFSETQ. This CDR3 has 16 residues. CDR3 DNA: TGCGCCAGCAGCTTGGCGGTTAGAACCTTTACCTACGAGCAGTACTTC. Translation: CASSLAVRTFTYEQYF.

The chain couples TRBV4-2 to TRBJ2-7; 9 bases are a match to TRBD2. This CDR3 contains 15 residues. Germline loops: CDR1 LGHNA, CDR2 YNFKEQ. V lost 0 bases, J lost 3 bases, and 3 bases stayed unmatched. This chain's CDR3 is CASSQEASGNYEQYF. The CDR3 DNA is TGTGCCAGCAGCCAAGAGGCTAGCGGGAACTACGAGCAGTACTTC.